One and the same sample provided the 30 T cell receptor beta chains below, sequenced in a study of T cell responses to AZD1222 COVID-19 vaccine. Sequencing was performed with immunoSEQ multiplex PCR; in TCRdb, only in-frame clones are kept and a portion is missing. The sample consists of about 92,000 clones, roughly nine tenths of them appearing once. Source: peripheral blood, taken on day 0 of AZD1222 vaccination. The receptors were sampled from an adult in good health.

CDR3 coding DNA: TGTGCCAGCAGTTCATTAGGGGGCGCGGACTATGGCTACACCTTC. Translated: CASSSLGGADYGYTF. The genes are TRBV5-8 and TRBJ1-2, with 7 nucleotides matching TRBD1. Unmatched junction bases numbered 10, after V lost 5 bases and J lost 3 bases. The CDR3 sequence is 15 residues long. Germline V gives CDR1 SGHTS, CDR2 YDEGEE.

The CDR3 is CASSQVSSGNTIYF. Here the CDR3 DNA reads TGTGCCAGCAGCCAAGTTAGCTCTGGAAACACCATATATTTT. This chain joins TRBV14 and TRBJ1-3; D is undetermined. Deletions cut 1 base from V and 0 bases from J, with 4 bases between. In germline, CDR1 is SGHDN, CDR2 FVKESK. This CDR3 is built from 14 residues.

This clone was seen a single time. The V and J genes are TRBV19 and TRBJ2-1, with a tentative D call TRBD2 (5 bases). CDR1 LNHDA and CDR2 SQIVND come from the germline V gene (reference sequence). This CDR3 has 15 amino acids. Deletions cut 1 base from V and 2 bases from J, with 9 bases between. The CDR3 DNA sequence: TGTGCCAGTAGTATAGGAGCGGAACCCTACAATGAGCAGTTCTTC. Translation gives CASSIGAEPYNEQFF.

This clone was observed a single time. CDR3: CASSQWPDSYEQYF. The CDR3 DNA reads as TGTGCCAGCAGCCAATGGCCCGATTCCTACGAGCAGTACTTC. This chain joins TRBV3-1 (or the pseudogene TRBV3-2) and TRBJ2-7; D is uncertain. This CDR3 is 14 amino acids long. Trimming took off 2 bases at V and 1 base at J, with 9 bases between the two ends. Germline assignment: CDR1 LGHDT and CDR2 YNNKEL (reference sequence).

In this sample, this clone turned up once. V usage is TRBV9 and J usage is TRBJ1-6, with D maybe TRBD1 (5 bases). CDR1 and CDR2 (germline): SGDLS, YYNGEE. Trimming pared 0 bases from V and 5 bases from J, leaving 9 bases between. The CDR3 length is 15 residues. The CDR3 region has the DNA TGTGCCAGCAGCGTAGGGGGCCCGGATAATTCACCCCTCCACTTT. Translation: CASSVGGPDNSPLHF.

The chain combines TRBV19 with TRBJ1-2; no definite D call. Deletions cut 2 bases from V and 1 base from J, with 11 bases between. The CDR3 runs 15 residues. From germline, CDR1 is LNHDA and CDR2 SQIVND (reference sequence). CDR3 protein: CASSIRRAGNYGYTF. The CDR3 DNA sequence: TGTGCCAGTAGTATAAGGAGGGCGGGTAACTATGGCTACACCTTC.

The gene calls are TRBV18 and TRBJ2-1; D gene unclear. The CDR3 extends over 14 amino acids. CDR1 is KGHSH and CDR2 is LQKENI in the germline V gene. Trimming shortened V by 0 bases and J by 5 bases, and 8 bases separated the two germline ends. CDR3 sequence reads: CASSPPAPNNEQFF. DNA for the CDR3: TGTGCCAGCTCACCACCAGCACCTAACAATGAGCAGTTCTTC.

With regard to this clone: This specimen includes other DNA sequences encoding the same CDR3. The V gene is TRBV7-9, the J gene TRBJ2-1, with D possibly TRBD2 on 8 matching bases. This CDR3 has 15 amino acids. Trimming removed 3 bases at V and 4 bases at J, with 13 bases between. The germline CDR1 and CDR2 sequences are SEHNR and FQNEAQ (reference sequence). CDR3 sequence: CASSFREGAYNEQFF. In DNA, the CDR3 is TGTGCCAGCAGCTTTCGGGAGGGGGCATACAATGAGCAGTTCTTC.

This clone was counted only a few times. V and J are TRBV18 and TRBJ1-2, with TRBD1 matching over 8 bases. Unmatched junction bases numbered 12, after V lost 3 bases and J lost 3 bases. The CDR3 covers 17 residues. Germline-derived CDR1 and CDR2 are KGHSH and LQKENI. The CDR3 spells CASSPMGIGQGHYGYTF. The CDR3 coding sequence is TGTGCCAGCTCACCCATGGGAATTGGACAGGGCCACTATGGCTACACCTTC.

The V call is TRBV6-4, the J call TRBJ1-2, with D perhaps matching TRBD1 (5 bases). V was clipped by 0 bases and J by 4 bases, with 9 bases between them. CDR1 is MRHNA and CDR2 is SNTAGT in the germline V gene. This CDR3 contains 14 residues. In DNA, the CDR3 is TGTGCCAGCAGTGACTCTGGGGGGACCTATGGCTACACCTTC. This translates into CASSDSGGTYGYTF.

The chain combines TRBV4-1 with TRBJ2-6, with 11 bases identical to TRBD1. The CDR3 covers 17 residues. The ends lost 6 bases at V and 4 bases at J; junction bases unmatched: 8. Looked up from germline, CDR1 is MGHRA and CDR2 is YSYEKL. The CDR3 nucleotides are TGCGCCAGCAGGTCTCCGGGACAGGGGGTCGGGGCCAACGTCCTGACTTTC. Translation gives CASRSPGQGVGANVLTF.

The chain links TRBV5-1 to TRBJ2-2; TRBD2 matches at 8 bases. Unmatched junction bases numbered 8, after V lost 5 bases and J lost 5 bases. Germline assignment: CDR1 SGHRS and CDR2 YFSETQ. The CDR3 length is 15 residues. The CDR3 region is CASRSPGGPTGELFF. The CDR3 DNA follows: TGCGCCAGCAGATCCCCGGGAGGGCCGACCGGGGAGCTGTTTTTT.

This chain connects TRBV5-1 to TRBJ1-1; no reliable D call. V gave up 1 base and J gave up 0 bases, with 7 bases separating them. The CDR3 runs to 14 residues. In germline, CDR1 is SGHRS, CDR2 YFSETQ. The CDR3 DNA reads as TGCGCCAGCAGCTTGTATCAAATGAACACTGAAGCTTTCTTT. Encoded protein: CASSLYQMNTEAFF.

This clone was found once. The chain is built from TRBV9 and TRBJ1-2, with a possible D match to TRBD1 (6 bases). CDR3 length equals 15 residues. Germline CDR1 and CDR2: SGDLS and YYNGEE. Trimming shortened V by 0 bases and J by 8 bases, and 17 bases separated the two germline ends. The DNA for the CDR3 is TGTGCCAGCAGCGTAGCTACCGGGGACATGGGCGGCTACACCTTC. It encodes CASSVATGDMGGYTF.

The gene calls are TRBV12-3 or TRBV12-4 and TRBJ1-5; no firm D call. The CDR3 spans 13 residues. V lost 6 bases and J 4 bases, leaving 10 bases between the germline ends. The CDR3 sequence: CASRAEENQPQHF. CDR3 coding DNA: TGTGCCAGCAGAGCAGAAGAAAATCAGCCCCAGCATTTT.

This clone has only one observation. CDR3 coding DNA: TGTGCCAGCAGTTTCGGGGAGACATTAACTTCACCCCTCCACTTT. This encodes CASSFGETLTSPLHF. V gene TRBV28 combines with J gene TRBJ1-6; D is unresolved. This CDR3 region has 15 residues. The V gene's germline CDR1 is MDHEN and CDR2 SYDVKM. V was clipped by 3 bases and J by 9 bases, with 15 bases between them.

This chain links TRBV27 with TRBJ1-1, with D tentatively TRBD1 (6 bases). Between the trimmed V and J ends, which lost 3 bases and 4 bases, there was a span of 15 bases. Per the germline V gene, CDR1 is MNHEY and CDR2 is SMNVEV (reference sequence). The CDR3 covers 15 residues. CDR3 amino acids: CASSFYGGGVTEAFF. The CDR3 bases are TGTGCCAGCAGTTTTTATGGGGGCGGTGTCACTGAAGCTTTCTTT.

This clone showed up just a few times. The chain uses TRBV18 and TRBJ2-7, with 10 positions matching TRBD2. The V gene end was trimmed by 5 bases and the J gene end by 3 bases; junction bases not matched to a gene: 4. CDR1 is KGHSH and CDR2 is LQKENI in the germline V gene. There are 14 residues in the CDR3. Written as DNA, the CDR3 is TGTGCCAGCTCAAGCGGGAGGGCCAACTACGAGCAGTACTTC. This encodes CASSSGRANYEQYF.

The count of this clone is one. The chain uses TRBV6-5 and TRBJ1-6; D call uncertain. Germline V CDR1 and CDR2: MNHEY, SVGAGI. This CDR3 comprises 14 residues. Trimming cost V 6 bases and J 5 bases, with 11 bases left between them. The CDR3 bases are TGTGCCAGCAGCCCCGGCAGAGATAATTCACCCCTCCACTTT. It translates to CASSPGRDNSPLHF.

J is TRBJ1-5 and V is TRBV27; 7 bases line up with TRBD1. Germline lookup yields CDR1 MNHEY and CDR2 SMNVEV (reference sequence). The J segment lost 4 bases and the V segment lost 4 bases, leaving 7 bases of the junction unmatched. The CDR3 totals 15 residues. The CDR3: CASSSTGQGNQPQHF. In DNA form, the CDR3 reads TGTGCCAGCAGTTCGACAGGGCAGGGGAATCAGCCCCAGCATTTT.

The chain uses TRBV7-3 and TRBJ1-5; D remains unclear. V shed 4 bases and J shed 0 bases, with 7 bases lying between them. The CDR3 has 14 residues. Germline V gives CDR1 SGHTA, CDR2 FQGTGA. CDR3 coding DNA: TGTGCCAGCAGCTCCGGCCCTAGCAATCAGCCCCAGCATTTT. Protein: CASSSGPSNQPQHF. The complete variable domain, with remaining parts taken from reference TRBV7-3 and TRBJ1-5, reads GAGVSQTPSNKVTEKGKYVELRCDPISGHTALYWYRQSLGQGPEFLIYFQGTGAADDSGLPNDRFFAVRPEGSVSTLKIQRTERGDSAVYLCASSSGPSNQPQHFGDGTRLSIL.

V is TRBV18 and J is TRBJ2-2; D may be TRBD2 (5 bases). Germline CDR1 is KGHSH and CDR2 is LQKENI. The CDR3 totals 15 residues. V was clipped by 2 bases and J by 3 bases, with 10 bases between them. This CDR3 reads CASSPEGRYTGELFF. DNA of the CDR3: TGTGCCAGCTCACCAGAGGGCAGGTACACCGGGGAGCTGTTTTTT.

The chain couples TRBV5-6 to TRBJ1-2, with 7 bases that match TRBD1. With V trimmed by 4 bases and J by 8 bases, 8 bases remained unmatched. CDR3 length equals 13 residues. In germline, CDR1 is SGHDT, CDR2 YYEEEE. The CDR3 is CASSEEPRGGYTF. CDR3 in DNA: TGTGCCAGCAGCGAAGAACCCAGGGGGGGCTACACCTTC.

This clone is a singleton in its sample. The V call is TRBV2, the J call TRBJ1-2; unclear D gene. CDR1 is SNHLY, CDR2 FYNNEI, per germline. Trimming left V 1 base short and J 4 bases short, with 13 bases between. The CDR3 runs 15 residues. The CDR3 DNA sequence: TGTGCCAGCAGTGAAGGCAAGGTCTCAGGCTATGGCTACACCTTC. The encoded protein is CASSEGKVSGYGYTF.

This CDR3 reads CASSFHTGPDGYTF. The CDR3 DNA sequence: TGTGCCAGCAGTTTCCACACAGGGCCGGATGGCTACACCTTC. V gene TRBV28 combines with J gene TRBJ1-2, with D possibly TRBD1 on 6 matching bases. Germline-derived CDR1 and CDR2 are MDHEN and SYDVKM. The CDR3 sequence is 14 residues long. Between the trimmed V and J ends, which lost 3 bases and 6 bases, there was a span of 14 bases.

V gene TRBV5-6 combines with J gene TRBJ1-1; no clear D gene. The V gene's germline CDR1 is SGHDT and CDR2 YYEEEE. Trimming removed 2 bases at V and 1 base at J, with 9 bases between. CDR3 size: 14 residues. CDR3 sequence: CASSFGKGNTEAFF. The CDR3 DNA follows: TGTGCCAGCAGCTTCGGTAAGGGGAACACTGAAGCTTTCTTT.

The CDR3 DNA follows: TGTGCCAGCAGCCAAGACAGGGGATGGAACACTGAAGCTTTCTTT. Translated: CASSQDRGWNTEAFF. The chain joins TRBV3-1 (or the pseudogene TRBV3-2) to TRBJ1-1; possibly TRBD1 for D (6 bases). The germline V gene has CDR1 LGHDT and CDR2 YNNKEL (reference sequence). The CDR3 consists of 15 residues. V lost 0 bases, J lost 1 base, and 9 bases lay in between.

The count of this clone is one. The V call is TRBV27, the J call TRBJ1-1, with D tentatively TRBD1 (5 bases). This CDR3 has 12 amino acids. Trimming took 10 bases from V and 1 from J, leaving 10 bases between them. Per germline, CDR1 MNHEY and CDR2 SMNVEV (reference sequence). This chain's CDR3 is CATTTENTEAFF. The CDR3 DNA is TGTGCCACCACGACAGAGAACACTGAAGCTTTCTTT.

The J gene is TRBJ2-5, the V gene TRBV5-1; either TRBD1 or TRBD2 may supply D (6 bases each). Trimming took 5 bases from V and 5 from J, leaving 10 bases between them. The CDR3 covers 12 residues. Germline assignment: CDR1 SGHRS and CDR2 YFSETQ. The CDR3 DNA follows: TGCGCCAGCAGTGGGGGGCTGGAGACCCAGTACTTC. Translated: CASSGGLETQYF.

The CDR3 DNA reads TGTGCCAGTAGTATAGATTTAACCTACACAGATACGCAGTATTTT. Protein product: CASSIDLTYTDTQYF. The chain carries TRBV19 and TRBJ2-3; no definite D call. The CDR3 is 15 residues long. Deletions cut 0 bases from V and 2 bases from J, with 9 bases between. CDR1 and CDR2 from the germline V gene are LNHDA and SQIVND (reference sequence).